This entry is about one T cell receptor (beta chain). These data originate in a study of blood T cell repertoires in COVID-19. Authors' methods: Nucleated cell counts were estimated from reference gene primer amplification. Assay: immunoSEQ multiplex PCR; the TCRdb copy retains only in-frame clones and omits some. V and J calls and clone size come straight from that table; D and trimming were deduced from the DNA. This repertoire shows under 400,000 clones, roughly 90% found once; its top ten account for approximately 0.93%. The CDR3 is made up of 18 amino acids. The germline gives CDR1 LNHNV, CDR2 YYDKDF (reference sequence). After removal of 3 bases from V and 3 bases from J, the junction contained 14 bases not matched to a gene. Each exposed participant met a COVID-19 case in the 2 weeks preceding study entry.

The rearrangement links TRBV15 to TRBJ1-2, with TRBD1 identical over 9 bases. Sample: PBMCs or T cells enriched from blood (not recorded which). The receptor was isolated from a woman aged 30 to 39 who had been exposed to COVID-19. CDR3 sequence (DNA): TGTGCCACCAGCAGGGCCGGGACAGGGATTTTCCTAGACTATGGCTACACCTTC. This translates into CATSRAGTGIFLDYGYTF.